This TCR beta chain was retrieved from a study of blood T cell repertoires in COVID-19. Some clones are missing from TCRdb's copy, which holds only in-frame ones; the method was immunoSEQ multiplex PCR. The sample lists about 250,000 clones; about 70% were seen once. V was pared by 5 bases and J by 8 bases, with 12 bases of the junction left unmatched. Germline loops: CDR1 KGHSH, CDR2 LQKENI. This CDR3 has 15 amino acids. The sequence derives from a woman at least 80 years old with acute or convalescent COVID-19. V is TRBV18 and J is TRBJ2-1; the match to TRBD2 covers 7 bases. Sequencing input: peripheral blood. The CDR3 nucleotides are TGTGCCAGCTCAAAAGCCCCGCTGGCGGGGGATGAGCAGTTCTTC. This encodes CASSKAPLAGDEQFF.